Here is one TCR beta chain with its context. Original processing notes: It was from reference gene primer amplification that nucleated cell counts were estimated. Assay used: immunoSEQ multiplex PCR; TCRdb lists only in-frame clones, some missing. V and J calls plus clone size are reproduced from that table; the DNA served to infer D and trimming. Here the sample spans 250,000 to 300,000 clones, over 85% being singletons. The sample belongs to a study of blood T cell repertoires in COVID-19. At the level of the study: The samples span acute and convalescent COVID-19 from the United States, Italy and Spain.

This receptor was obtained from a woman aged 25 to 45 with COVID-19, enrolled during active disease. What was sequenced was peripheral blood.

CDR3 amino acids: CASSIRGRNEKLFF. The DNA for the CDR3 is TGTGCCAGCAGCATCAGGGGCCGGAATGAAAAACTGTTTTTT. The chain is built from TRBV7-8 and TRBJ1-4, with D possibly matching TRBD1 (6 bases). V gave up 5 bases and J gave up 5 bases, with 12 bases separating them. Germline V gene lookup returns CDR1 SGHVS and CDR2 FQNEAQ. The CDR3 loop spans 14 amino acids.